These 30 T cell receptor beta chains came from one sample sequenced in a study of shared clonotypes between healthy human individuals. Generated by immunoSEQ multiplex PCR, the TCRdb table keeps only in-frame clones and is missing some. The sample carries around 2,000,000 clones, roughly 95% recorded once. The naive CD8 fraction comprised CD45RO-negative cells positively selected for CCR7 and excluded terminally differentiated effector memory CD45RA+ cells. The material sequenced was naive CD8+ T cells sorted from blood. These receptors were collected from a man aged 18 to 29 in good health.

Details on this clone: Other nucleotide sequences from this sample produce the same CDR3. V gene TRBV9 combines with J gene TRBJ1-1; TRBD1 might be the D (5 bases). The germline V gene has CDR1 SGDLS and CDR2 YYNGEE. The V end lost 3 bases, the J end lost 1 base, and 7 bases lay between the germline ends. The CDR3 sequence is 13 residues long. DNA for the CDR3: TGTGCCAGCAGCGGAGGACAGAACACTGAAGCTTTCTTT. Translating gives CASSGGQNTEAFF.

CDR3 DNA sequence: TGTGCCAGCAGTTGGAGTAGCGGGAGTATGTACGAGCAGTACTTC. Its protein product is CASSWSSGSMYEQYF. The gene calls are TRBV6-5 and TRBJ2-7, with 9 bases fitting TRBD2. With V trimmed by 4 bases and J by 4 bases, 8 bases remained unmatched. The CDR3 length is 15 residues. The germline V gene encodes CDR1 MNHEY and CDR2 SVGAGI.

The rearrangement uses TRBV19 and TRBJ2-6, with D unclear. Trimming stripped 3 bases from V and 0 bases from J, with 6 bases between. The CDR3 has 15 residues. CDR1 LNHDA and CDR2 SQIVND come from the germline V gene (reference sequence). The CDR3 nucleotides read TGTGCCAGTAGTATCTCGTACTCTGGGGCCAACGTCCTGACTTTC. It yields the protein CASSISYSGANVLTF.

The chain couples TRBV27 to TRBJ1-1; D gene uncertain. The CDR3 loop spans 17 amino acids. Between the trimmed V and J ends, which lost 5 bases and 10 bases, there was a span of 29 bases. Germline V CDR1 and CDR2: MNHEY, SMNVEV (reference sequence). CDR3 in amino acids: CASSPASFVFSGRGAFF. The CDR3 coding sequence is TGTGCCAGCAGTCCAGCGAGTTTTGTTTTCTCCGGGCGAGGAGCTTTCTTT.

The chain is built from TRBV6-5 and TRBJ2-7; 7 nucleotides align to TRBD1. Germline CDR1 is MNHEY and CDR2 is SVGAGI. CDR3 size: 16 residues. Trimming removed 2 bases from V and 3 bases from J; junction bases left unmatched: 10. DNA of the CDR3: TGTGCCAGCAGTTACGGGGGTAGGGGGCGCATCTACGAGCAGTACTTC. It yields the protein CASSYGGRGRIYEQYF.

As regards this clone: Other DNA sequences from this sample encode an identical CDR3 as well. This chain uses TRBV9 with TRBJ2-7; 7 bases line up with TRBD2. The CDR3 covers 14 residues. V was pared by 2 bases and J by 5 bases, with 7 bases of the junction left unmatched. CDR1 and CDR2 from the germline V gene are SGDLS and YYNGEE. CDR3 sequence: CASSVGGSTHEQYF. CDR3 in DNA: TGTGCCAGCAGCGTGGGCGGGAGTACCCACGAGCAGTACTTC.

About this clone: This same CDR3 is encoded by further DNA sequences in the sample. The chain couples TRBV27 to TRBJ2-3; 8 nucleotides agree with TRBD2. CDR1 is MNHEY and CDR2 is SMNVEV in the germline V gene (reference sequence). This CDR3 has 14 amino acids. The trim removed 8 bases at V and 1 base at J, leaving 5 bases unmatched. DNA of the CDR3: TGTGCCAGCCGTCCCGGGGGGGGCACAGATACGCAGTATTTT. This codes for CASRPGGGTDTQYF.

This rearrangement joins TRBV5-8 to TRBJ1-1; D is ambiguous. This CDR3 contains 16 residues. Trimming removed 2 bases at V and 1 base at J, with 15 bases between. Germline V gives CDR1 SGHTS, CDR2 YDEGEE. CDR3 loop: CASSFITGGPNTEAFF. For the CDR3, the DNA is TGTGCCAGCAGCTTTATCACGGGAGGCCCGAACACTGAAGCTTTCTTT.

The rearrangement uses TRBV18 and TRBJ2-3; maybe TRBD2 (6 bases). This CDR3 spans 13 amino acids. Trimming stripped 2 bases from V and 6 bases from J, with 9 bases between. In germline, CDR1 is KGHSH, CDR2 LQKENI. CDR3 in DNA: TGTGCCAGCTCACCAACGGCGGGGGATACGCAGTATTTT. It translates to CASSPTAGDTQYF.

V usage is TRBV15 and J usage is TRBJ2-1; D possibly corresponds to TRBD2 (6 bases). In germline, CDR1 is LNHNV, CDR2 YYDKDF (reference sequence). Between the trimmed V and J ends, which lost 3 bases and 4 bases, there was a span of 13 bases. This CDR3 has 15 amino acids. Here the CDR3 DNA reads TGTGCCACCAGCAGCTCACGCGGGGCATACAATGAGCAGTTCTTC. Its protein is CATSSSRGAYNEQFF.

This chain joins TRBV4-1 and TRBJ1-2, with D perhaps matching TRBD1 (6 bases). The V end was cut by 0 bases, the J end by 5 bases, with 16 bases between. CDR1 MGHRA and CDR2 YSYEKL come from the germline V gene. The CDR3 runs 16 residues. DNA for the CDR3: TGCGCCAGCAGCCAAGATTCGATTTCACAGGGATATGGCTACACCTTC. It yields the protein CASSQDSISQGYGYTF.

This clone was seen a single time. CDR3 in DNA: TGTGCCAGTAATTTCAGGGGGCTAGGCTACGAGCAGTACTTC. Amino acids: CASNFRGLGYEQYF. The rearrangement uses TRBV19 and TRBJ2-7, with 8 bases lining up with TRBD1. V lost 7 bases, J lost 3 bases, and 8 bases stayed unmatched. This CDR3 is built from 14 residues. From germline, CDR1 is LNHDA and CDR2 SQIVND (reference sequence).

The gene calls are TRBV19 and TRBJ1-2; D not resolved. V was shortened by 2 bases and J by 3 bases, with 16 bases between the two germline ends. CDR3 length equals 16 residues. Germline V gene data show CDR1 as LNHDA and CDR2 as SQIVND (reference sequence). CDR3 sequence (DNA): TGTGCCAGTAGTATATTCCCGGCCGAGGGATACTATGGCTACACCTTC. This codes for CASSIFPAEGYYGYTF. The full variable domain, in which reference TRBV19 and TRBJ1-2 provide the parts outside the CDR3, is DGGITQSPKYLFRKEGQNVTLSCEQNLNHDAMYWYRQDPGQGLRLIYYSQIVNDFQKGDIAEGYSVSREKKESFPLTVTSAQKNPTAFYLCASSIFPAEGYYGYTFGSGTRLTVV.

The genes are TRBV9 and TRBJ1-1; D is unclear. The length of the CDR3 is 13 residues. Trimming took 0 bases from V and 6 from J, leaving 9 bases between them. Germline assignment: CDR1 SGDLS and CDR2 YYNGEE. Here the CDR3 reads CASSVEIASEAFF. The CDR3 DNA is TGTGCCAGCAGCGTAGAAATAGCCTCTGAAGCTTTCTTT.

This clone was recorded once. The chain links TRBV13 to TRBJ2-1; 10 nucleotides line up with TRBD2. V shed 1 base and J 8 bases; nucleotides not matched to a gene: 8. The germline CDR1 and CDR2 sequences are PRHDT and FYEKMQ (reference sequence). This CDR3 contains 16 residues. CDR3 DNA: TGTGCCAGCAGCTTAGTGGGAGCGGGAGGGGCCCATGAGCAGTTCTTC. It translates to CASSLVGAGGAHEQFF.

The chain links TRBV27 to TRBJ2-6; D remains ambiguous. The CDR3 has 12 amino acids. CDR1 and CDR2 (germline): MNHEY, SMNVEV (reference sequence). The ends were cut back, 6 bases at V and 4 bases at J, with 4 bases in the middle. CDR3 DNA sequence: TGTGCCAGCAGGACAGGGGCCAACGTCCTGACTTTC. Its protein product is CASRTGANVLTF.

This clone occurred once. The rearrangement links TRBV5-6 to TRBJ2-7; TRBD2 aligns across 10 bases. The V gene end was trimmed by 0 bases and the J gene end by 7 bases; junction bases not matched to a gene: 4. Per germline, CDR1 SGHDT and CDR2 YYEEEE. There are 14 residues in the CDR3. The CDR3 protein is CASSLGLAGVEQYF. The CDR3 coding sequence is TGTGCCAGCAGCTTGGGCCTAGCGGGAGTTGAGCAGTACTTC. The full variable domain, its missing parts supplied by reference TRBV5-6 and TRBJ2-7, is DAGVTQSPTHLIKTRGQQVTLRCSPKSGHDTVSWYQQALGQGPQFIFQYYEEEERQRGNFPDRFSGHQFPNYSSELNVNALLLGDSALYLCASSLGLAGVEQYFGPGTRLTVT.

V and J are TRBV5-4 and TRBJ2-1; D perhaps matches TRBD1 (6 bases). CDR3 length: 12 residues. Between the trimmed V and J ends, which lost 3 bases and 8 bases, there was a span of 9 bases. Germline V gene lookup returns CDR1 SGHNT and CDR2 YYREEE (reference sequence). The CDR3 here is CASSSQGHEQFF. The CDR3 DNA is TGTGCCAGCAGCTCACAGGGTCATGAGCAGTTCTTC.

V usage is TRBV5-4 and J usage is TRBJ2-7, with 8 bases identical to TRBD2. The germline V gene has CDR1 SGHNT and CDR2 YYREEE (reference sequence). V lost 2 bases and J lost 3; bases outside the gene matches: 4. This CDR3 region has 14 residues. CDR3 in amino acids: CASSLGSGDYEQYF. CDR3 sequence (DNA): TGTGCCAGCAGCTTAGGTAGCGGGGACTACGAGCAGTACTTC.

The chain is built from TRBV27 and TRBJ2-7; D unclear. This CDR3 region has 15 residues. V lost 2 bases to trimming and J lost 2 bases, with 13 bases between them. Germline V lookup: CDR1 MNHEY, CDR2 SMNVEV (reference sequence). CDR3 sequence: CASSLSSGFTYEQYF. In nucleotides, the CDR3 is TGTGCCAGCAGTTTAAGTTCGGGTTTTACCTACGAGCAGTACTTC.

This clone appeared once. V and J are TRBV6-6 and TRBJ1-1; D gene uncertain. V was pared by 6 bases and J by 4 bases, with 12 bases between. CDR1 and CDR2 from the germline V gene are MNHNY and SVGAGI (reference sequence). The CDR3 has 13 residues. The CDR3 loop reads CASRLTLATEAFF. DNA for the CDR3: TGTGCCAGCAGACTGACCCTTGCCACTGAAGCTTTCTTT.

This clone showed up just once. This chain links TRBV28 with TRBJ2-1, with D possibly TRBD2 on 6 matching bases. The germline V gene encodes CDR1 MDHEN and CDR2 SYDVKM. Between the trimmed V and J ends, which lost 6 bases and 5 bases, there was a span of 17 bases. The CDR3 is made up of 15 amino acids. The CDR3 protein is CASSRPWGGNNEQFF. The CDR3 nucleotides read TGTGCCAGCAGCCGACCCTGGGGAGGAAACAATGAGCAGTTCTTC.

The chain has TRBV2 and TRBJ2-7; D perhaps matches TRBD1 (6 bases). Germline assignment: CDR1 SNHLY and CDR2 FYNNEI. This CDR3 is built from 19 residues. Between the trimmed V and J ends, which lost 6 bases and 2 bases, there was a span of 29 bases. In DNA, the CDR3 is TGTGCCAGCAGCGGATATCCAGCTAAATACAGGGATTTCCCCTACGAGCAGTACTTC. It codes for CASSGYPAKYRDFPYEQYF.

The rearrangement joins TRBV5-5 to TRBJ2-7; unclear D gene. The CDR3 sequence is 11 residues long. Trimming cost V 4 bases and J 4 bases, with 6 bases left between them. Germline values: CDR1 SGHKS, CDR2 YYEKEE (reference sequence). The CDR3 protein is CASSDGYEQYF. DNA of the CDR3: TGTGCCAGCAGCGACGGATACGAGCAGTACTTC.

The rearrangement uses TRBV4-1 and TRBJ1-4; D gene unclear. The germline gives CDR1 MGHRA, CDR2 YSYEKL. V lost 2 bases and J lost 7, with 17 bases in between. The CDR3 covers 16 residues. CDR3 protein: CASSQISGVETEKLFF. CDR3 nucleotide sequence: TGCGCCAGCAGCCAAATTTCCGGGGTAGAGACTGAAAAACTGTTTTTT.

The chain recombines TRBV5-4 with TRBJ1-2; D uncertain. There are 12 residues in the CDR3. The germline CDR1 and CDR2 sequences are SGHNT and YYREEE (reference sequence). Trimming shortened V by 4 bases and J by 4 bases, and 8 bases separated the two germline ends. CDR3 in DNA: TGTGCCAGCAGCGGTGATCTCTATGGCTACACCTTC. Translation: CASSGDLYGYTF.

CDR3 sequence: CASSYVRGSTDTQYF. The DNA for the CDR3 is TGTGCCAGCAGTTACGTCAGGGGGAGCACAGATACGCAGTATTTT. V is TRBV6-5 and J is TRBJ2-3; TRBD1 agrees at 7 bases. The germline CDR1 and CDR2 sequences are MNHEY and SVGAGI. The CDR3 has 15 residues. Losses at the gene ends were 2 bases for V and 0 bases for J; bases not matched to a gene: 2.

The CDR3 loop is CSAPDTQYF. In DNA, the CDR3 is TGCAGTGCCCCGGATACGCAGTATTTT. The rearrangement links TRBV20-1 to TRBJ2-3; D is unresolved. From germline, CDR1 is DFQATT and CDR2 SNEGSKA (reference sequence). Trimming pared 6 bases from V and 6 bases from J, leaving 4 bases between. The CDR3 sequence is 9 residues long.

The rearrangement joins TRBV5-1 to TRBJ1-1; D is uncertain. The CDR3 contains 19 residues. Germline V gives CDR1 SGHRS, CDR2 YFSETQ. Trimming took 0 bases from V and 0 from J, leaving 21 bases between them. The CDR3 coding sequence is TGCGCCAGCAGCTTGGAAATTCGAGGACCACTCAATATGAACACTGAAGCTTTCTTT. It encodes CASSLEIRGPLNMNTEAFF.

The J gene is TRBJ1-2, the V gene TRBV19; 11 nucleotides line up with TRBD1. Germline loops: CDR1 LNHDA, CDR2 SQIVND (reference sequence). J lost 4 bases, V lost 1 base, and 5 bases had no gene match. The CDR3 sequence is 16 residues long. The CDR3 DNA is TGTGCCAGTAGTATAGGACCGGGACAGGGGGTCTATGGCTACACCTTC. It is translated as CASSIGPGQGVYGYTF.